This T cell receptor beta chain was captured by sequencing in a study of OX40 agonist ivuxolimab in advanced cancers. For context, the study as a whole: The costimulatory receptor OX40 (CD134) was targeted by ivuxolimab, a fully human IgG2 agonistic monoclonal antibody. Intravenous ivuxolimab was administered to patients every 2 weeks at six dose levels: 0.01, 0.1, 0.3, 1.5, 3 and 10 mg/kg. Of the roughly 50 dose-escalation patients, hepatocellular carcinoma was present in around 20, melanoma in roughly 15, renal cell carcinoma in 9 and head and neck cancer in 9. In the dose-escalation cohort, around four fifths of patients were male, and the mean age was around 60 years with a range of about 23 to 79. Prior anti-PD-1, anti-PD-L1 or anti-CTLA-4 therapy was permitted, and approximately 40% of dose-escalation patients had received checkpoint inhibitors. Partial responses were achieved by three dose-escalation patients, of whom one had hepatocellular carcinoma and two had cutaneous melanoma. Peripheral TCRbeta sequencing was intended to test whether TCR sequence diversity was altered and clonal T-cell expansion was caused by ivuxolimab. The monotherapy dose-escalation portion (N ≈ 50 patients) of the phase I ivuxolimab trial is reported in the paper.

Genomic DNA was extracted from sorted cells for sequencing of the TCRbeta CDR3 region. The immunoSEQ Assay was used for sequencing of TCRbeta CDR3 regions. TCRdb mirrors the immuneACCESS table, restricted to in-frame sequences. Some clones are absent from its copies; in checked studies, under half trace to an unresolved V gene, and the reason for the others is unknown. Here the sample has tens of thousands of clones; approximately 91% occur a single time. Clones ranked in the top ten supply approximately 7% of the sample. On this clone itself: Its specific antigen is unknown. Base qualities were left out, and no much larger clone turns up one base away.

Patients with autoimmune disease history or receiving systemic immunosuppression were excluded from the trial. In every dose cohort, peripheral blood was drawn for TCR sequencing at baseline, cycle 4 day 1, and cycle 7 day 1. The samples were drawn from a first-in-human, open-label, multicenter phase I dose-escalation trial of ivuxolimab. Adults with locally advanced or metastatic head and neck squamous cell, hepatocellular, melanoma or renal cell carcinoma were enrolled in the trial. Before TCR sequencing, CD4+ and CD8+ T cells were separately sorted from peripheral blood. Measured from the cysteine to the phenylalanine, the CDR3 is 15 residues long. Only the CDR3 region is kept as DNA, spanning 45 bases read in frame from base 1. Based on the germline V gene, the CDR1 and CDR2 sequences are KGHSH and LQKENI. At the junction V is shortened by 4 bases and J by 0 bases; bases outside the gene matches: 6.

The research as a whole found: Low levels of normalized T-cell clonal expansion were also seen in some nonresponding patients. Antigen specificity was not determined for the clonally expanded peripheral T cells. At doses of 0.1 to 3.0 mg/kg, clonal expansion of both CD4+ and CD8+ T cells in blood was seen between baseline and week 6. In the 0.1-3.0 mg/kg groups, partial responders were among the patients with the lowest normalized peripheral clonal expansion, particularly in CD8+ T cells. After ivuxolimab, more expanded clones were found on average in CD8+ T cells than in CD4+ T cells.

The chain is encoded by TRBV18 joined to TRBJ2-7, with 7 bases matching TRBD1. The input for sequencing was CD4+ or CD8+ T cells sorted from blood, taken in a trial of the OX40 agonist ivuxolimab. The TCR originated in an adult with an advanced solid tumor such as melanoma, head and neck, liver or kidney cancer. The sequenced DNA is TGTGCCAGCTCACTCAGGGGGTTGAGCTCCTACGAGCAGTACTTC. This yields the protein CASSLRGLSSYEQYF. Where the CDR3 stops, the reference TRBV18 and TRBJ2-7 genes take over; the full variable domain is NAGVMQNPRHLVRRRGQEARLRCSPMKGHSHVYWYRQLPEEGLKFMVYLQKENIIDESGMPKERFSAEFPKEGPSILRIQQVVRGDSAAYFCASSLRGLSSYEQYFGPGTRLTVT.